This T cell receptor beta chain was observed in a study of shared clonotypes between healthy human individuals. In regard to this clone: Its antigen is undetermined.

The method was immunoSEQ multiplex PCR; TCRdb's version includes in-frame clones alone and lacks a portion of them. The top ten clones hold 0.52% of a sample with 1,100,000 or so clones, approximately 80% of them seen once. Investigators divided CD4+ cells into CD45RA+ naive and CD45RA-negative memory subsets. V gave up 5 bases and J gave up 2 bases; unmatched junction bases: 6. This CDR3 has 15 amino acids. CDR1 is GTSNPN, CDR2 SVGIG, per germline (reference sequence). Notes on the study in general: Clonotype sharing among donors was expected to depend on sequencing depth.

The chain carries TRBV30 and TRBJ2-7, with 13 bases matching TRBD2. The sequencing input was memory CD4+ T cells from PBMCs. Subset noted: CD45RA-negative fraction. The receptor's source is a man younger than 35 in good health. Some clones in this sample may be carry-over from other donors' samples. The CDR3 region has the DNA TGTGCCTGGGAAAGGGGACTAGCGGGACCCTACGAGCAGTACTTC. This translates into CAWERGLAGPYEQYF.